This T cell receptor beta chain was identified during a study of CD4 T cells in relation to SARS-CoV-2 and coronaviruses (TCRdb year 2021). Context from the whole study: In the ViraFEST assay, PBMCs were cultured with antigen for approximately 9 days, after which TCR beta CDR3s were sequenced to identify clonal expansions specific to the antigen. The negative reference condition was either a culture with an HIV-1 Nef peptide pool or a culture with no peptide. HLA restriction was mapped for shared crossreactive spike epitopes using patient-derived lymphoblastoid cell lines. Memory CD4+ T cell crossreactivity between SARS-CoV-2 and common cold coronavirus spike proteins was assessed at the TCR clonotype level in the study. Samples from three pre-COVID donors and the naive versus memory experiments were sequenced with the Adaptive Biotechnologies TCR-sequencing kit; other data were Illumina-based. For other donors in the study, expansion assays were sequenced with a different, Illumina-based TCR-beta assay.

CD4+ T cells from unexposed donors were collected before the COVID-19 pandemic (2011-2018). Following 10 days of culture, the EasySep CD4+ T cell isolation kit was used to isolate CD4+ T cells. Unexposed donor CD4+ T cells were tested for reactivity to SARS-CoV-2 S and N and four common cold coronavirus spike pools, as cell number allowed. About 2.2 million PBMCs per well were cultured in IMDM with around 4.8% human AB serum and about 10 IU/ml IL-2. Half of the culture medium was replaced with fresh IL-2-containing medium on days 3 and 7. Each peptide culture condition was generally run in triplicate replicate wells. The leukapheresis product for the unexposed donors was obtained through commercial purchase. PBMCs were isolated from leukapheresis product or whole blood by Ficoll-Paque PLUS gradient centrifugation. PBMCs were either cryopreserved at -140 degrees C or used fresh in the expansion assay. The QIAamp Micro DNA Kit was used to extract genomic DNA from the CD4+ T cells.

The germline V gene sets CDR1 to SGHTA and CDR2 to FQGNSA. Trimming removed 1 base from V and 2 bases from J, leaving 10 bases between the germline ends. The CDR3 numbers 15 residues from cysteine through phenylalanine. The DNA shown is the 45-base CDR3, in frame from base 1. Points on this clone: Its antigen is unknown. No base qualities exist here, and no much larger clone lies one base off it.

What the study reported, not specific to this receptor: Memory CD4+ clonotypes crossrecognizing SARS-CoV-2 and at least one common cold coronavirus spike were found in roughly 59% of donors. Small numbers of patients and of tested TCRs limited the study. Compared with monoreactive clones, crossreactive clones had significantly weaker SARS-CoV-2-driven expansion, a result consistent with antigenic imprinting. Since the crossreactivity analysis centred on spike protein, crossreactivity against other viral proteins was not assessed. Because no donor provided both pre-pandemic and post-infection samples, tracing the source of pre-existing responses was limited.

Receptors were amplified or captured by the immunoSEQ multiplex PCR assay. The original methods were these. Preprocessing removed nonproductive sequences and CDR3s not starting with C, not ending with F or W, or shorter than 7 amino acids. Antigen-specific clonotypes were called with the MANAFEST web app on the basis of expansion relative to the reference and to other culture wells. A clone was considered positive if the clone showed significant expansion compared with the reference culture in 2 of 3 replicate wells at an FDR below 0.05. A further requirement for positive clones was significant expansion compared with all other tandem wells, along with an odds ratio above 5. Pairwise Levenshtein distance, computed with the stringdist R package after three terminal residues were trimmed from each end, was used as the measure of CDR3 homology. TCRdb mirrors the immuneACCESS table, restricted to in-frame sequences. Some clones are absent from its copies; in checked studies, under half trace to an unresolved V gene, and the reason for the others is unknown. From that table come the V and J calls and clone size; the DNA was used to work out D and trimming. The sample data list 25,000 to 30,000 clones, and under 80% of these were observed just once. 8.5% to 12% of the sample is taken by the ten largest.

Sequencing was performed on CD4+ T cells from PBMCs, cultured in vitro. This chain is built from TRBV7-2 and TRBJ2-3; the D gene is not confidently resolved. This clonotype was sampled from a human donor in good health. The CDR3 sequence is CASSLVQSPTDTQYF. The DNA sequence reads TGTGCCAGCAGCTTAGTGCAGTCCCCCACAGATACGCAGTATTTT.